A single sample is the source of the 12 T cell receptor beta chains below, sequenced in a study of graft-versus-host responses after intestinal transplantation. No cognate antigen is known for these TCRs. Some clones are missing from TCRdb's copy, which holds only in-frame ones; the method was immunoSEQ multiplex PCR. The data contain 100,000 or so clones, more than 85% of them seen just once; the ten biggest clones take up roughly 2%. The source material was unstimulated CD8+ T cells sorted from spleen or lymph node cells, sampled before intestinal transplant. The origin of the receptors is a human donor who received an intestinal transplant.

The chain uses TRBV9 and TRBJ2-7, with D tentatively TRBD2 (5 bases). CDR3 size: 14 residues. Germline V lookup: CDR1 SGDLS, CDR2 YYNGEE. Deletions cut 0 bases from V and 3 bases from J, with 10 bases between. The CDR3 DNA reads as TGTGCCAGCAGCGTAGGCGTCGACTACTACGAGCAGTACTTC. Translated, it gives CASSVGVDYYEQYF. Looking up the rest from reference TRBV9 and TRBJ2-7 gives the full variable domain: DSGVTQTPKHLITATGQRVTLRCSPRSGDLSVYWYQQSLDQGLQFLIQYYNGEERAKGNILERFSAQQFPDLHSELNLSSLELGDSALYFCASSVGVDYYEQYFGPGTRLTVT.

This sequence joins TRBV7-6 and TRBJ1-3; 8 bases align to TRBD1. This CDR3 has 15 residues. The junction had 7 bases not matched to a gene; V was cut back by 5 bases and J by 4 bases. Germline V CDR1 and CDR2: SGHVS, FNYEAQ. The CDR3 reads CASSPGTGVGNTIYF. The CDR3 coding sequence is TGTGCCAGCAGCCCCGGGACAGGTGTGGGAAACACCATATATTTT.

V is TRBV6-5 and J is TRBJ1-2; 9 bases align to TRBD1. There are 14 residues in the CDR3. V shed 5 bases, J shed 7 bases, and the junction held 8 bases outside the gene matches. The germline CDR1 and CDR2 sequences are MNHEY and SVGAGI. The CDR3 sequence is CASSPGTGTLGYTF. The CDR3 DNA follows: TGTGCCAGCAGTCCCGGGACAGGGACCCTTGGCTACACCTTC.

The chain uses TRBV15 and TRBJ1-1; a weak D match, TRBD1 (5 bases). V shed 3 bases and J shed 0 bases, with 14 bases lying between them. From germline, CDR1 is LNHNV and CDR2 YYDKDF (reference sequence). This CDR3 region has 16 residues. The CDR3 region is CATSRGLDSMNTEAFF. CDR3 nucleotide sequence: TGTGCCACCAGCAGGGGCCTAGACAGCATGAACACTGAAGCTTTCTTT. Variable domain in full (rest from reference TRBV15 and TRBJ1-1): DAMVIQNPRYQVTQFGKPVTLSCSQTLNHNVMYWYQQKSSQAPKLLFHYYDKDFNNEADTPDNFQSRRPNTSFCFLDIRSPGLGDTAMYLCATSRGLDSMNTEAFFGQGTRLTVV.

V usage is TRBV19 and J usage is TRBJ2-2; 7 bases align to TRBD2. Trimming cost V 4 bases and J 8 bases; bases outside gene matches: 10. This CDR3 has 15 residues. Germline CDR1 reads LNHDA; CDR2 reads SQIVND (reference sequence). Here the CDR3 reads CASSTSPGGLGELFF. CDR3 bases: TGTGCCAGTAGTACCAGCCCCGGGGGGTTGGGGGAGCTGTTTTTT.

The V call is TRBV10-2, the J call TRBJ2-5; 8 bases are a match to TRBD2. V lost 8 bases, J lost 2 bases, and 13 bases stayed unmatched. CDR3 length equals 16 residues. Looked up from germline, CDR1 is WSHSY and CDR2 is SAAADI. This CDR3 reads CASGTMGPSGQETQYF. In nucleotides, the CDR3 is TGCGCCAGCGGGACGATGGGGCCTAGCGGGCAAGAGACCCAGTACTTC.

For this clone: Within the sample, other DNA sequences also encode this same CDR3. This sequence joins TRBV4-3 and TRBJ2-7, with 11 bases aligning to TRBD1. Per germline, CDR1 LGHNA and CDR2 YSLEER. Trimming cost V 3 bases and J 4 bases; bases outside gene matches: 2. CDR3 length: 14 amino acids. The CDR3 sequence is CASSQGQGDYEQYF. The CDR3 bases are TGCGCCAGCAGCCAGGGACAGGGGGATTACGAGCAGTACTTC.

V is TRBV5-1 and J is TRBJ1-5, with D possibly being TRBD1 (6 bases). Trimming removed 4 bases at V and 4 bases at J, with 15 bases between. Germline CDR1 and CDR2: SGHRS and YFSETQ. This CDR3 spans 15 amino acids. Written as DNA, the CDR3 is TGCGCCAGCAGCCGTACAGGGACTAGGAATCAGCCCCAGCATTTT. This codes for CASSRTGTRNQPQHF.

V is TRBV27 and J is TRBJ1-1, with 10 bases lining up with TRBD1. The trim removed 0 bases at V and 1 base at J, leaving 2 bases unmatched. Germline lookup yields CDR1 MNHEY and CDR2 SMNVEV (reference sequence). There are 16 residues in the CDR3. In DNA form, the CDR3 reads TGTGCCAGCAGTTTATCGGACAGGGGGAAGAACACTGAAGCTTTCTTT. Its translation is CASSLSDRGKNTEAFF.

The rearrangement links TRBV5-1 to TRBJ1-5; 11 positions agree with TRBD1. Germline V gene sequence: CDR1 SGHRS, CDR2 YFSETQ. This CDR3 contains 15 residues. Trimming removed 5 bases from V and 6 bases from J; junction bases left unmatched: 7. Written as DNA, the CDR3 is TGCGCCAGCAGTCCGGACAGGGGGCGATGTCAGCCCCAGCATTTT. Protein product: CASSPDRGRCQPQHF. Drawing the rest from reference TRBV5-1 and TRBJ1-5, the complete variable domain is KAGVTQTPRYLIKTRGQQVTLSCSPISGHRSVSWYQQTPGQGLQFLFEYFSETQRNKGNFPGRFSGRQFSNSRSEMNVSTLELGDSALYLCASSPDRGRCQPQHFGDGTRLSIL.

The V call is TRBV7-9, the J call TRBJ1-1; D ambiguous. Germline V gene lookup returns CDR1 SEHNR and CDR2 FQNEAQ (reference sequence). The CDR3 extends over 15 amino acids. Trimming cost V 1 base and J 5 bases, with 14 bases left between them. For the CDR3, the DNA is TGTGCCAGCAGCTTAGAAGTCGGAGCTAATACTGAAGCTTTCTTT. Amino acid sequence: CASSLEVGANTEAFF.

The rearrangement joins TRBV5-4 to TRBJ2-1, with TRBD2 matching over 8 bases. After removal of 4 bases from V and 7 bases from J, the junction contained 19 bases not matched to a gene. The CDR3 covers 18 residues. Germline CDR1 SGHNT, CDR2 YYREEE (reference sequence). DNA of the CDR3: TGTGCCAGCAGCCCCGCTGCCAAACGGGGGGGCCGAGTGAATGAGCAGTTCTTC. It translates to CASSPAAKRGGRVNEQFF.